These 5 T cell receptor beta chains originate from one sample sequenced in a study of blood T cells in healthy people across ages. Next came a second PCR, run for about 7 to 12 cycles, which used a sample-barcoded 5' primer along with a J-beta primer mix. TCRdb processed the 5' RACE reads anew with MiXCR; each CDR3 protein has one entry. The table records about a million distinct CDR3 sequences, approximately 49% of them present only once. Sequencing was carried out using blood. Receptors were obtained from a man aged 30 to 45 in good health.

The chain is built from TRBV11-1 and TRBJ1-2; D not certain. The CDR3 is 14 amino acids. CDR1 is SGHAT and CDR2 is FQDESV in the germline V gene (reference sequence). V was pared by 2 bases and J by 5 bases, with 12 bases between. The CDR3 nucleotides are TGTGCCAGCAGCTTACTCTCGGCAGAGTATGGCTACACCTTC. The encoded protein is CASSLLSAEYGYTF.

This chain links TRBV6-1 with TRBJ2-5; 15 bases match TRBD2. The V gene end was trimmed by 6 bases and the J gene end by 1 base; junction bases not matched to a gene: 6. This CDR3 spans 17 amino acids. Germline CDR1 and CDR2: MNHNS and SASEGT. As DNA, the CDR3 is TGTGCCAGCAGCCGGGGACTAGCGGGGGGAATCCAAGAGACCCAGTACTTC. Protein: CASSRGLAGGIQETQYF.

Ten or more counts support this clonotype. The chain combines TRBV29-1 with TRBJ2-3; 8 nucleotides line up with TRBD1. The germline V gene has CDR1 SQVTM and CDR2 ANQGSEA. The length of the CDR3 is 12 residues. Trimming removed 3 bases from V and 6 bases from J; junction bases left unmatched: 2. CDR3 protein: CSVDQGADTQYF. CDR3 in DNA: TGCAGCGTTGATCAGGGGGCGGATACGCAGTATTTT.

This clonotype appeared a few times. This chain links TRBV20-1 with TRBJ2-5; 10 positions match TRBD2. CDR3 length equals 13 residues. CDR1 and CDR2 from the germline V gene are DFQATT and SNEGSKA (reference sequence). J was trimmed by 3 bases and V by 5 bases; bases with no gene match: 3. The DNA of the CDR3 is TGCAGTGCTTTACTAGCGGGGAAAGAGACCCAGTACTTC. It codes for CSALLAGKETQYF.

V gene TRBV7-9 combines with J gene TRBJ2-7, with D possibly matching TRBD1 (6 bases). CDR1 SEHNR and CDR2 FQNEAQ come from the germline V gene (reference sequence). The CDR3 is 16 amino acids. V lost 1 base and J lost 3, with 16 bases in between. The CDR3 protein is CASSLGQFEGDYEQYF. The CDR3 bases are TGTGCCAGCAGCTTAGGGCAGTTCGAGGGGGACTACGAGCAGTACTTC. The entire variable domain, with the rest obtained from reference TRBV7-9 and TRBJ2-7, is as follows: DTGVSQNPRHKITKRGQNVTFRCDPISEHNRLYWYRQTLGQGPEFLTYFQNEAQLEKSRLLSDRFSAERPKGSFSTLEIQRTEQGDSAMYLCASSLGQFEGDYEQYFGPGTRLTVT.